Detailed here is one T cell receptor beta chain. This entry is derived from a study of shared T cell receptors in the human thymus. The data were produced by immunoSEQ multiplex PCR, yet TCRdb's version contains in-frame clones alone and is incomplete. The table includes 650,000 to 950,000 clones, approximately 83% detected once. V was clipped by 10 bases and J by 4 bases, with 14 bases between them. The CDR3 has 13 amino acids. Germline V gives CDR1 MNHEY, CDR2 SMNVEV (reference sequence). These data were likewise used in another study, on human thymus T cells. Per that paper: The thymus tissue came from resections taken during corrective heart surgery. Thymic and blood repertoires appeared to carry a bias in their V and J gene usage.

This TCR was recovered from a girl less than two years old with a congenital heart defect. Sequencing was performed on thymocytes. The genes are TRBV27 and TRBJ1-3; D is unresolved. CDR3 in amino acids: CATSSGEGNTIYF. The CDR3 DNA reads TGTGCCACCTCATCCGGGGAGGGAAACACCATATATTTT.